This T cell receptor (beta chain) emerged from a study of T-cell reconstitution after alpha-beta-depleted transplantation in children. Notes on the study in general: For some patients, TCRbeta diversity was high at day 60 because of recipient T cells and thymic progenitors that survived. Where alpha-beta T cells came from about two months after transplant was reportedly several hundred expanded graft clones. T-cell counts and diversity were attributed mostly to newly produced T cells one year after transplant.

This clonotype was seen a handful of times. Its specificity is unknown. Preparing the TCRbeta library involved the use of unique molecular identifiers. One entry per CDR3 protein, called by TCRdb with MiXCR from the PCR reads. The sample yields 330,000 or so distinct CDR3 sequences, over 7% seen once. With 1 base removed from V and 1 base from J, the gap between germline ends came to 10 bases. This CDR3 is built from 16 residues. Germline V CDR1 and CDR2: KGHDR, SFDVKD. The clonotype originates from a female patient aged 2-10 years who had a stem cell transplant for Fanconi anemia, so the T cells may come from the graft donor. The input for sequencing was peripheral blood, taken 360 days after TCRalphabeta/CD19-depleted stem cell transplant. The chain joins TRBV24-1 to TRBJ2-4; D uncertain. This CDR3 reads CATSDLRSLAKNIQYF. The CDR3 coding sequence is TGTGCCACCAGTGATTTACGGAGCCTCGCCAAAAACATTCAGTACTTC.